These T cell receptor beta chains were read from a single sample in a study of shared clonotypes between healthy human individuals. This table comes from immunoSEQ multiplex PCR, and its TCRdb copy is limited to in-frame clones, with some not included. The sample shows 490,000 or so clones, 76% of them seen only once. Sequenced: PBMCs. The receptors were gathered from a woman aged 40 to 50 in good health. Some clones in this sample may be carry-over from other donors' samples. Each CDR3 is given with its conserved first and last residue. A D gene is named only where the DNA matches it firmly. Rows give clone size only sometimes, using once, few, many, or a class for an expanded clone.

V gene	J gene	D gene	clone size	CDR3 protein	CDR3 DNA
TRBV28	TRBJ1-2	TRBD1	NA	CASRSGQAANGYTF	TGTGCCAGCAGGTCAGGACAGGCGGCGAATGGCTACACCTTC
TRBV7-7	TRBJ2-1	TRBD2	NA	CASSQRLSGRANEQFF	TGTGCCAGCAGCCAACGACTTAGCGGGAGAGCGAATGAGCAGTTCTTC
TRBV19	TRBJ2-1	NA	NA	CASSIAPGTLSSYNEQFF	TGTGCCAGTAGTATAGCGCCAGGGACCTTAAGCTCCTACAATGAGCAGTTCTTC
TRBV15	TRBJ2-1	TRBD2	NA	CATSGLAGGLHEQFF	TGTGCCACCAGCGGACTAGCGGGAGGGCTCCATGAGCAGTTCTTC
TRBV2	TRBJ1-2	NA	NA	CASSDWGFGYTF	TGTGCCAGCAGTGATTGGGGATTTGGCTACACCTTC
TRBV5-1	TRBJ2-7	TRBD2	NA	CASSLDASGSVYEQYF	TGCGCCAGCAGCTTGGACGCTAGCGGGTCAGTCTACGAGCAGTACTTC
TRBV19	TRBJ1-3	NA	NA	CASSTAADGNTIYF	TGTGCCAGTAGTACGGCAGCCGATGGAAACACCATATATTTT
TRBV29-1	TRBJ1-4	TRBD1	NA	CSVMGQTNEKLFF	TGCAGCGTTATGGGACAGACTAATGAAAAACTGTTTTTT
TRBV29-1	TRBJ2-3	TRBD2	NA	CSVEGRFTSGSTDTQYF	TGCAGCGTTGAAGGGCGTTTTACTAGCGGCAGCACAGATACGCAGTATTTT
TRBV7-2	TRBJ2-7	TRBD1	NA	CASSLSQGAGNEQYF	TGTGCCAGCAGCTTATCACAGGGGGCGGGCAACGAGCAGTACTTC
TRBV18	TRBJ2-1	TRBD1	NA	CASSPTMDREQFF	TGTGCCAGCTCACCAACAATGGACAGGGAGCAGTTCTTC
TRBV4-1	TRBJ2-2	TRBD1	once	CASSQEFGTGNTGELFF	TGCGCCAGCAGCCAAGAGTTCGGGACAGGGAACACCGGGGAGCTGTTTTTT
TRBV27	TRBJ2-7	TRBD2	NA	CASRPGTTYEQYF	TGTGCCAGCAGGCCCGGGACTACCTACGAGCAGTACTTC
TRBV9	TRBJ1-1	TRBD1	few	CASSAGQEPEAFF	TGTGCCAGCAGCGCCGGACAGGAGCCTGAAGCTTTCTTT
TRBV20-1	TRBJ2-7	NA	NA	CSARYGYEQYF	TGCAGTGCTAGATACGGGTACGAGCAGTACTTC
TRBV28	TRBJ1-5	NA	NA	CASSSGYKGNQPQHF	TGTGCCAGCAGTTCAGGTTATAAGGGTAATCAGCCCCAGCATTTT
TRBV2	TRBJ2-7	TRBD2	NA	CVSRGLAYEQYF	TGTGTCAGCAGAGGACTAGCCTACGAGCAGTACTTC
TRBV28	TRBJ2-7	NA	few	CASSESEYEQYF	TGTGCCAGCAGCGAGTCTGAGTACGAGCAGTACTTC
TRBV18	TRBJ2-7	NA	NA	CASSPARDIYEQYF	TGTGCCAGCTCACCAGCCCGGGACATTTACGAGCAGTACTTC
TRBV7-9	TRBJ2-7	NA	NA	CASSSGHLLNYEQYF	TGTGCCAGCAGCTCCGGACACCTACTGAACTACGAGCAGTACTTC
TRBV5-1	TRBJ2-2	NA	NA	CASSLGSNTGELFF	TGCGCCAGCAGCTTGGGCAGTAACACCGGGGAGCTGTTTTTT
TRBV29-1	TRBJ2-3	NA	NA	CSILVVGDTQYF	TGCAGCATCCTGGTGGTGGGAGATACGCAGTATTTT
TRBV6-1	TRBJ2-7	NA	NA	CASTPKRGTYEQYF	TGTGCCAGCACCCCGAAGAGGGGGACCTACGAGCAGTACTTC
TRBV11-2	TRBJ1-4	NA	NA	CASSLGSVGTNEKLFF	TGTGCCAGCAGCTTAGGGTCGGTGGGAACTAATGAAAAACTGTTTTTT
TRBV7-2	TRBJ2-2	TRBD2	NA	CASSPLAGVNGELFF	TGTGCCAGCAGCCCTCTCGCGGGAGTGAACGGGGAGCTGTTTTTT
TRBV9	TRBJ2-1	TRBD2	NA	CASSVQTSGSNNEQFF	TGTGCCAGCAGCGTGCAAACTAGCGGGAGCAACAATGAGCAGTTCTTC
TRBV23-1	TRBJ2-3	TRBD2	NA	CASSVNHPAGGGTDTQYF	TGCGCCAGCAGTGTCAATCATCCAGCGGGAGGCGGCACAGATACGCAGTATTTT
TRBV5-1	TRBJ2-1	NA	NA	CASSYLGGEVNEQFF	TGCGCCAGCAGTTATCTCGGGGGAGAAGTAAATGAGCAGTTCTTC
TRBV15	TRBJ1-1	NA	NA	CATSRDPKVGEAFF	TGTGCCACCAGCAGAGATCCCAAGGTGGGGGAAGCTTTCTTT
TRBV9	TRBJ2-1	TRBD2	few	CASSVATIGVAGGEQFF	TGTGCCAGCAGCGTAGCTACAATAGGAGTAGCGGGAGGTGAGCAGTTCTTC
TRBV9	TRBJ2-3	TRBD2	few	CASSPPPEAGVADTQYF	TGTGCCAGCAGCCCTCCCCCCGAAGCGGGAGTAGCAGATACGCAGTATTTT
TRBV2	TRBJ2-7	TRBD1	few	CASSELSGDRAREQYF	TGTGCCAGCAGTGAACTAAGCGGGGACAGGGCTAGGGAGCAGTACTTC
TRBV9	TRBJ2-2	NA	NA	CASSSETVAGELFF	TGTGCCAGCAGCTCCGAAACCGTGGCCGGGGAGCTGTTTTTT
TRBV2	TRBJ2-2	NA	NA	CASSWDFTGELFF	TGTGCCAGCAGTTGGGACTTCACCGGGGAGCTGTTTTTT
TRBV7-2	TRBJ2-7	TRBD1	NA	CASSLEGGIYEQYF	TGTGCCAGCAGCTTAGAAGGGGGCATCTACGAGCAGTACTTC
TRBV7-6	TRBJ1-6	TRBD1	few	CASSLAGQGSSPLHF	TGTGCCAGCAGCTTAGCGGGACAGGGGAGTTCACCCCTCCACTTT
TRBV29-1	TRBJ1-2	NA	once	CSVEPPKGTF	TGCAGCGTTGAACCCCCCAAGGGTACCTTC
TRBV6-5	TRBJ2-2	NA	NA	CASTPPGNTGELFF	TGTGCCAGCACCCCCCCAGGAAACACCGGGGAGCTGTTTTTT
TRBV29-1	TRBJ2-2	TRBD1	NA	CSVGVDRGDTGELFF	TGCAGCGTTGGGGTTGACAGGGGGGACACCGGGGAGCTGTTTTTT